This entry features one T cell receptor beta chain sequence. The data derive from a study of blood T cell repertoires in COVID-19. Study overall: Sites in the United States, Italy and Spain provided acute and convalescent COVID-19 samples. T cells, B-cell-depleted T cells, or PBMCs provided the cDNA or gDNA that served as material.

Authors' methods: Amplification with reference gene primers provided the estimates of nucleated cell counts. Method: immunoSEQ multiplex PCR; TCRdb's copy keeps in-frame clones and lacks some. V and J calls and clone size are given by that table; D and trimming were obtained from the DNA. The sample comprises 80,000 to 130,000 clones, roughly 86% of which are singletons, and about 6.3% rests with the top ten. What was sequenced was peripheral blood. This clonotype originated in a woman aged 60 to 75 with acute or convalescent COVID-19.

The CDR3: CASSPDTYGYTF. CDR3 sequence (DNA): TGTGCCAGCAGCCCGGACACCTATGGCTACACCTTC. The genes are TRBV11-2 and TRBJ1-2; maybe TRBD1 (5 bases). This CDR3 is built from 12 residues. The germline V gene has CDR1 SGHAT and CDR2 FQNNGV. V was shortened by 5 bases and J by 4 bases, with 8 bases between the two germline ends. Based on the CDR3 plus reference TRBV11-2 and TRBJ1-2, the full variable domain is EAGVAQSPRYKIIEKRQSVAFWCNPISGHATLYWYQQILGQGPKLLIQFQNNGVVDDSQLPKDRFSAERLKGVDSTLKIQPAKLEDSAVYLCASSPDTYGYTFGSGTRLTVV.